What follows are 12 T cell receptor beta chains derived from one specimen sequenced in a study of T cells in Graves' hyperthyroidism and ophthalmopathy. TCR beta CDR3 regions were amplified from RNA. TCR CDR3 underwent first-round RT-PCR with the HTBI primer set. Each CDR3 protein gets one entry after TCRdb re-called the multiplex PCR reads with MiXCR. The top ten clones hold roughly 7.7% of a sample with approximately 430,000 distinct CDR3 sequences, around 14% of them seen once. Sequenced input: blood. The source is a woman aged 18 to 35 with Graves' hyperthyroidism.

Only a few counts were recorded for this clonotype. V is TRBV20-1 and J is TRBJ2-7, with a tentative D call TRBD1 (5 bases). The germline gives CDR1 DFQATT, CDR2 SNEGSKA (reference sequence). The V gene lost 1 base and the J gene lost 0 bases, with 16 bases spanning the gap. The CDR3 loop spans 16 amino acids. The chain's CDR3 is CSARGFGAGSSYEQYF. Written as DNA, the CDR3 is TGCAGTGCTAGAGGTTTTGGGGCAGGTAGCTCCTACGAGCAGTACTTC.

This clonotype was observed a handful of times. The chain employs TRBV3-1 and TRBJ1-6, with a possible D match to TRBD1 (6 bases). The CDR3 loop spans 14 amino acids. Trimming removed 4 bases at V and 8 bases at J, with 12 bases between. The V gene's germline CDR1 is LGHDT and CDR2 YNNKEL (reference sequence). The CDR3 spells CASSPGGPDSPLHF. As DNA, the CDR3 is TGTGCCAGCAGCCCGGGGGGGCCTGATTCACCCCTCCACTTT.

In its sample, this clonotype was seen many times. The chain carries TRBV12-3 or TRBV12-4 and TRBJ2-4; 8 nucleotides agree with TRBD2. This CDR3 has 15 residues. Trimming took 4 bases from V and 1 from J; bases not matched to a gene: 3. For the CDR3, the DNA is TGTGCCAGCAGTTCGGGAGGGGGGGCCAAAAACATTCAGTACTTC. This gives the protein CASSSGGGAKNIQYF.

The table lists this clonotype with many counts. This chain links TRBV18 with TRBJ1-3; D ambiguous. The CDR3 consists of 11 residues. Germline V gene data show CDR1 as KGHSH and CDR2 as LQKENI. V shed 4 bases and J shed 8 bases, with 6 bases lying between them. CDR3 loop: CASSLGYTIYF. CDR3 coding DNA: TGTGCCAGCTCACTCGGGTACACCATATATTTT.

This clonotype was observed a few times. The chain employs TRBV28 and TRBJ1-2; tentative D call: TRBD1 (5 bases). The CDR3 spans 13 residues. With 6 bases removed from V and 7 bases from J, the gap between germline ends came to 15 bases. Germline V gene lookup returns CDR1 MDHEN and CDR2 SYDVKM. In DNA, the CDR3 is TGTGCCAGCAGACCACAGGAGACGCCTGGCTACACCTTC. Residues: CASRPQETPGYTF.

The chain carries TRBV5-4 and TRBJ2-5; D possibly corresponds to TRBD2 (6 bases). Trimming left V 4 bases short and J 7 bases short, with 17 bases between. This CDR3 has 14 amino acids. Germline CDR1 reads SGHNT; CDR2 reads YYREEE (reference sequence). In nucleotides, the CDR3 is TGTGCCAGCAGCGACGGGACTCAGGTGCGGACCCAGTACTTC. Translating it yields CASSDGTQVRTQYF.

In its sample, this clonotype was seen many times. The rearrangement uses TRBV6-5 and TRBJ2-7; the D is unclear. This CDR3 has 13 amino acids. Germline V lookup: CDR1 MNHEY, CDR2 SVGAGI. V shed 0 bases and J shed 2 bases, with 5 bases lying between them. The CDR3 loop is CASSYSRTYEQYF. DNA for the CDR3: TGTGCCAGCAGTTACTCGAGGACCTACGAGCAGTACTTC.

This clonotype showed up many times. This chain connects TRBV28 to TRBJ1-2; D is ambiguous. This CDR3 has 13 amino acids. Per the germline V gene, CDR1 is MDHEN and CDR2 is SYDVKM. Between the trimmed V and J ends, which lost 5 bases and 0 bases, there was a span of 7 bases. The CDR3 bases are TGTGCCAGCAGTCCTGTAGCTAACTATGGCTACACCTTC. Its translation: CASSPVANYGYTF.

This chain joins TRBV19 and TRBJ2-2; 7 bases are a match to TRBD2. The CDR3 has 15 amino acids. Germline-derived CDR1 and CDR2 are LNHDA and SQIVND (reference sequence). Trimming cost V 11 bases and J 1 base; bases outside gene matches: 10. CDR3 sequence: CASKGLAENTGELFF. The CDR3 DNA follows: TGTGCCTCAAAAGGGCTAGCGGAGAACACCGGGGAGCTGTTTTTT.

This chain uses TRBV20-1 with TRBJ1-1; 7 positions agree with TRBD1. The CDR3 has 14 residues. Germline V gene lookup returns CDR1 DFQATT and CDR2 SNEGSKA (reference sequence). The J segment lost 0 bases and the V segment lost 5 bases, leaving 6 bases of the junction unmatched. Here the CDR3 reads CSAVAGQLNTEAFF. CDR3 DNA: TGCAGTGCTGTCGCGGGACAGTTGAACACTGAAGCTTTCTTT.

This clonotype was observed many times. The chain uses TRBV6-1 and TRBJ1-2; unclear D gene. Germline-derived CDR1 and CDR2 are MNHNS and SASEGT. Trimming left V 5 bases short and J 8 bases short, with 18 bases between. This CDR3 comprises 14 residues. CDR3 sequence (DNA): TGTGCCAGCAGTTATCTTGGCAGTGTAGGCGGCTACACCTTC. Amino acid sequence: CASSYLGSVGGYTF.

This clonotype was seen ten or more times. The chain recombines TRBV20-1 with TRBJ2-1; 8 bases align to TRBD2. With V trimmed by 3 bases and J by 6 bases, 7 bases remained unmatched. CDR1 DFQATT and CDR2 SNEGSKA come from the germline V gene (reference sequence). The CDR3 spans 14 residues. Written as DNA, the CDR3 is TGCAGTGCTAGTCCCGGGACTAGTTTCAATGAGCAGTTCTTC. Amino acids: CSASPGTSFNEQFF.